This T cell receptor beta chain was recorded in a study of OX40 agonist ivuxolimab in advanced cancers. About the study: Hepatocellular carcinoma, melanoma, renal cell or head and neck cancer occurred in dose-escalation patients.

TCRdb's copy holds only in-frame clones and misses some; the assay was immunoSEQ multiplex PCR. The table has 20,000 to 25,000 clones, approximately 70% seen once. Germline V gene lookup returns CDR1 SGHAT and CDR2 FQNNGV. J lost 5 bases, V lost 6 bases, and 10 bases had no gene match. CDR3 size: 16 residues. Autoimmune disease history or systemic immunosuppression barred patients. The timepoints at which blood was sampled were baseline, cycle 4 day 1, and cycle 7 day 1. The source was CD4+ or CD8+ T cells sorted from blood, collected in a trial of the OX40 agonist ivuxolimab. The V gene is TRBV11-2, the J gene TRBJ2-1; 10 bases are a match to TRBD2. This sequence originates from an adult with an advanced solid tumor such as melanoma, head and neck, liver or kidney cancer. The CDR3, as DNA: TGTGCCAGCAGACCAAGAGCGGGGGGGATAAACAATGAGCAGTTCTTC. Its translation: CASRPRAGGINNEQFF.